These T cell receptor beta chains were read from a single sample in a study of lymphopenia after photon versus proton radiotherapy. Profiling relied on immunoSEQ multiplex PCR, and the TCRdb table lists in-frame clones only, not all of them. The sample carries 37,000 or so clones, over 65% recorded once. The starting material was peripheral blood, obtained from a patient treated with photon-based radiotherapy. These receptors came from a man between 45 and 60 years old with gastric cancer. The CDR3 runs from the conserved cysteine through the conserved F or W. The D gene is left open where the match is weak. Clone size is not always given. Where it is, it says once, few, many or a class for expanded clones.

TRBV9	14	once	TRBJ2-5	NA	CASSVDSLSETQYF	TGTGCCAGCAGCGTGGACAGTCTGTCGGAGACCCAGTACTTC
TRBV19	15	NA	TRBJ2-1	NA	CASRNRAILRNEQFF	TGTGCCAGTAGGAACCGGGCTATACTGAGGAATGAGCAGTTCTTC
TRBV7-8	17	NA	TRBJ2-6	NA	CASSLDRPLSGANVLTF	TGTGCCAGCAGCTTAGACAGGCCACTCTCTGGGGCCAACGTCCTGACTTTC
TRBV5-1	17	NA	TRBJ2-5	TRBD2	CASSRTGPSGIGETQYF	TGCGCCAGCAGCCGTACCGGGCCTAGCGGGATAGGAGAGACCCAGTACTTC
TRBV5-6	14	NA	TRBJ1-4	NA	CASSLGRQGEKLFF	TGTGCCAGCAGCTTGGGGAGGCAGGGAGAAAAACTGTTTTTT
TRBV4-3	14	NA	TRBJ2-7	NA	CASSQGRGSYEQYF	TGCGCCAGCAGCCAAGGCAGGGGATCCTACGAGCAGTACTTC
TRBV25-1	14	NA	TRBJ2-3	TRBD2	CASSPGLDADTQYF	TGTGCCAGCAGCCCGGGACTAGACGCTGATACGCAGTATTTT
TRBV28	20	NA	TRBJ2-5	TRBD2	CASSSPLGGTSGRTQETQYF	TGTGCCAGCAGTTCACCCCTCGGAGGGACTAGCGGGAGGACCCAAGAGACCCAGTACTTC
TRBV5-1	14	NA	TRBJ2-5	TRBD1	CASSFTGVGETQYF	TGCGCCAGCAGCTTTACAGGGGTTGGAGAGACCCAGTACTTC
TRBV5-4	13	NA	TRBJ2-7	NA	CASSLGPTGEQYF	TGTGCCAGCAGCTTGGGGCCTACAGGCGAGCAGTACTTC
TRBV11-3	14	NA	TRBJ2-1	NA	CASSFSFSYNEQFF	TGTGCCAGCAGCTTCAGCTTCTCCTACAATGAGCAGTTCTTC
TRBV5-1	15	NA	TRBJ2-7	NA	CASSLASGNTYEQYF	TGCGCCAGCAGCTTGGCCAGCGGTAATACCTACGAGCAGTACTTC
TRBV5-1	14	NA	TRBJ1-3	NA	CASSQGSSGNTIYF	TGCGCCAGCAGCCAGGGCTCCTCTGGAAACACCATATATTTT
TRBV6-1	15	NA	TRBJ2-7	NA	CASSDFRTWTAEQYF	TGTGCCAGCAGTGATTTTCGGACATGGACCGCCGAGCAGTACTTC
TRBV7-9	14	NA	TRBJ2-3	NA	CASSLDAFTDTQYF	TGTGCCAGCAGCTTAGACGCTTTCACAGATACGCAGTATTTT
TRBV6-5	13	NA	TRBJ2-1	NA	CASSRGWENEQFF	TGTGCCAGCAGTCGGGGCTGGGAAAATGAGCAGTTCTTC
TRBV5-6	12	NA	TRBJ2-5	NA	CASSLNQETQYF	TGTGCCAGCAGCTTGAACCAAGAGACCCAGTACTTC
TRBV30	11	NA	TRBJ2-2	NA	CAWSPTRELFF	TGTGCCTGGAGTCCGACCCGGGAGCTGTTTTTT
TRBV19	14	NA	TRBJ1-4	NA	CASAEQGTNEKLFF	TGTGCCAGTGCTGAACAGGGAACTAATGAAAAACTGTTTTTT
TRBV5-1	16	few	TRBJ2-7	TRBD2	CASSPQWGGSPYEQYF	TGCGCCAGCAGCCCTCAATGGGGCGGGAGTCCGTACGAGCAGTACTTC
TRBV11-3	16	NA	TRBJ2-1	TRBD1	CASSPGQGASYNEQFF	TGTGCCAGCAGCCCGGGACAGGGGGCTTCCTACAATGAGCAGTTCTTC
TRBV7-2	14	NA	TRBJ2-5	NA	CASSSTGARETQYF	TGTGCCAGCAGCTCCACGGGGGCGCGGGAGACCCAGTACTTC
TRBV5-8	14	NA	TRBJ1-3	NA	CASRQRAAGNTIYF	TGTGCCAGCAGGCAGAGAGCGGCTGGAAACACCATATATTTT
TRBV14	13	NA	TRBJ2-5	NA	CASSRTVWETQYF	TGTGCCAGCAGCCGGACAGTATGGGAGACCCAGTACTTC
TRBV6-6	14	NA	TRBJ2-3	NA	CASSYGRDEDTQYF	TGTGCCAGCAGTTACGGTAGGGATGAAGATACGCAGTATTTT
TRBV5-6	14	NA	TRBJ1-2	NA	CASSLGYGGGGYTF	TGTGCCAGCAGCTTGGGATACGGAGGAGGAGGCTACACCTTC
TRBV10-3	14	NA	TRBJ1-2	NA	CAISEVGVGYGYTF	TGTGCCATCAGTGAGGTGGGAGTAGGGTATGGCTACACCTTC
TRBV7-2	13	NA	TRBJ2-2	NA	CASRLSTSGELFF	TGTGCCAGCAGGCTTAGCACTTCCGGGGAGCTGTTTTTT
TRBV4-3	15	NA	TRBJ2-2	NA	CASSQVRLASGELFF	TGCGCCAGCAGCCAAGTACGATTAGCGTCCGGGGAGCTGTTTTTT
TRBV9	16	NA	TRBJ2-1	NA	CASSPMGAPQWNEQFF	TGTGCCAGCAGCCCAATGGGAGCTCCCCAGTGGAATGAGCAGTTCTTC
TRBV9	17	few	TRBJ1-3	TRBD1	CASSPRLGQGLGDTIYF	TGTGCCAGCAGCCCTCGTTTGGGACAGGGGTTAGGGGACACCATATATTTT
TRBV21-1	14	NA	TRBJ2-5	NA	CASSATSGEETQYF	TGTGCCAGCAGCGCCACTAGCGGGGAAGAGACCCAGTACTTC
TRBV7-9	15	once	TRBJ1-4	NA	CASSLDQGLSEKLFF	TGTGCCAGCAGCTTAGATCAGGGTTTGAGTGAAAAACTGTTTTTT
TRBV9	15	NA	TRBJ2-3	NA	CASSFRLDSTDTQYF	TGTGCCAGCAGCTTTCGACTAGACAGCACAGATACGCAGTATTTT
TRBV20-1	11	NA	TRBJ2-4	NA	CSAEVMDIQYF	TGCAGTGCGGAGGTTATGGACATTCAGTACTTC
TRBV19	16	NA	TRBJ1-2	TRBD1	CASTHVWDRGNYGYTF	TGTGCCAGTACTCACGTTTGGGACAGGGGTAACTATGGCTACACCTTC
TRBV7-9	14	NA	TRBJ2-3	NA	CASSPQGSTDTQYF	TGTGCCAGCAGCCCCCAGGGGAGCACAGATACGCAGTATTTT
TRBV2	18	NA	TRBJ1-4	TRBD1	CASSGGGRAGHPNEKLFF	TGTGCCAGCAGTGGAGGGGGCAGGGCTGGGCACCCTAATGAAAAACTGTTTTTT
TRBV28	16	NA	TRBJ2-6	NA	CASSFEDGSGANVLTF	TGTGCCAGCAGTTTCGAGGACGGCTCTGGGGCCAACGTCCTGACTTTC
TRBV27	13	few	TRBJ2-7	NA	CASSLYGPGEQYF	TGTGCCAGCAGTTTATACGGACCGGGAGAGCAGTACTTC
TRBV12-2	16	few	TRBJ2-3	NA	CASRAGQRRCTDTQYF	TGTGCAAGTCGCGCAGGACAGCGAAGGTGCACAGATACGCAGTATTTT
TRBV19	13	NA	TRBJ2-3	NA	CASSTTGRYTQYF	TGTGCCAGTAGTACTACAGGGCGATATACGCAGTATTTT
TRBV9	14	once	TRBJ1-4	NA	CASSVARERDKLFF	TGTGCCAGCAGCGTAGCCAGGGAGCGTGACAAACTGTTTTTT
TRBV18	16	NA	TRBJ2-5	TRBD2	CASSPLGLAGEETQYF	TGTGCCAGCTCACCCTTGGGACTAGCGGGAGAAGAGACCCAGTACTTC
TRBV9	15	once	TRBJ2-1	NA	CAGEGHKGSYNEQFF	TGTGCCGGCGAAGGGCATAAAGGGTCCTACAATGAGCAGTTCTTC
TRBV7-8	15	NA	TRBJ1-2	NA	CASSGWGRDNYGYTF	TGTGCCAGCAGCGGGTGGGGCAGAGATAACTATGGCTACACCTTC
TRBV18	17	NA	TRBJ1-3	NA	CASSPNTGTRSGNTIYF	TGTGCCAGCTCACCGAATACAGGGACCCGCTCTGGAAACACCATATATTTT
TRBV5-4	13	NA	TRBJ2-2	NA	CASSLTGTGELFF	TGTGCCAGCAGCTTGACAGGGACCGGGGAGCTGTTTTTT
TRBV30	13	NA	TRBJ1-6	TRBD1	CAWLDRGNSPLHF	TGTGCCTGGTTGGACAGGGGAAATTCACCCCTCCACTTT
TRBV9	15	NA	TRBJ2-7	TRBD1	CASSADRGKFGEQYF	TGTGCCAGCAGCGCCGACAGGGGAAAGTTTGGGGAGCAGTACTTC
TRBV11-2	16	NA	TRBJ1-1	NA	CASSARTGPMNTEAFF	TGTGCCAGCAGCGCACGAACGGGACCCATGAACACTGAAGCTTTCTTT